This TCR beta chain appears in the sequencing data of a study of identical twins. This clonotype was seen more than once but under ten times. Its matching antigen is unknown. The CDR3 consists of 13 residues. Germline-derived CDR1 and CDR2 are SGHTA and FQGTGA. Deletions cut 5 bases from V and 4 bases from J, with 9 bases between. MiXCR, run by TCRdb on the 5' RACE reads, gives a single entry per CDR3 protein. Here the sample spans 350,000 to 450,000 distinct CDR3 sequences, 18% being singletons. General study findings and limits: Insertions were reduced in abundant cord blood beta clonotypes but not in memory repertoires.

V gene TRBV7-3 combines with J gene TRBJ1-5, with a possible D match to TRBD1 (5 bases). This receptor was obtained from a man aged 45-65 years in good health. Sample: naive T cells sorted from blood. Here the CDR3 reads CASSPGRNQPQHF. The CDR3 DNA is TGTGCCAGCAGCCCGGGACGGAATCAGCCCCAGCATTTT. The full variable domain, with the rest looked up from reference TRBV7-3 and TRBJ1-5, is GAGVSQTPSNKVTEKGKYVELRCDPISGHTALYWYRQSLGQGPEFLIYFQGTGAADDSGLPNDRFFAVRPEGSVSTLKIQRTERGDSAVYLCASSPGRNQPQHFGDGTRLSIL.